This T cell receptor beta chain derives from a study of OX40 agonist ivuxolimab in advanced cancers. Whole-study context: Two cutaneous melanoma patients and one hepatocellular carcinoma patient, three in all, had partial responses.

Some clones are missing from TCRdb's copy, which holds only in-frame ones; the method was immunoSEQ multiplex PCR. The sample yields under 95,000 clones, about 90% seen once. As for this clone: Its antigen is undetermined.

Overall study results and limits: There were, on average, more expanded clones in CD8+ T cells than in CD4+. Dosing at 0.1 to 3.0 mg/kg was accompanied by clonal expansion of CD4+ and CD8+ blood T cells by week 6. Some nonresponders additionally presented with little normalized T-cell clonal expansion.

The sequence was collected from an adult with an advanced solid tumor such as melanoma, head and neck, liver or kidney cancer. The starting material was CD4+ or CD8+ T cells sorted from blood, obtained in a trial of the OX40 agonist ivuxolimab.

The CDR3 loop reads CASSPYQGEQFF. The CDR3 nucleotides are TGTGCCAGCAGCCCCTACCAAGGCGAGCAGTTCTTC. The rearrangement joins TRBV7-3 to TRBJ2-1; D is unresolved. V was trimmed by 5 bases and J by 10 bases, leaving 12 bases between them. This CDR3 region has 12 residues. Germline CDR1 reads SGHTA; CDR2 reads FQGTGA.